What follows is one T cell receptor beta chain and its context. Its antigen is still unknown. This sample stems from a study of CXCR3-negative and CXCR3-positive naive CD8 T cells. The study's findings and limits: Both naive subsets, CXCR3-negative and CXCR3-positive, displayed similar TRBV-TRBJ usage, unlike memory cells.

Preparation of TRB cDNA libraries relied on 5' RACE carrying UMI labels. TCRdb reprocessed the 5' RACE reads and stores each CDR3 protein as one record, lacking DNA. The listing records 100,000 to 150,000 distinct CDR3 sequences. The CDR3 consists of 13 residues. This receptor was taken from a human donor in good health. Some clones in this sample may be carry-over from other donors' samples. The sequencing input was naive CXCR3- CD8+ T cells from blood. Subset indicated: CD45RO-CCR7+CD27+CD95- naive CD8+ T cells lacking CXCR3 (TNR3-). The genes are TRBV12-3 or TRBV12-4 and TRBJ2-7; as DNA is missing, the TRBD2 call by TCRdb cannot be tested. The CDR3 reads CASSWGPSYEQYF.